Shown below are 27 T cell receptor beta chains from a single sample sequenced in a study of T-cell reconstitution after alpha-beta-depleted transplantation in children. Molecular barcoding with unique molecular identifiers was used for the TCRbeta library. Each CDR3 protein gets one entry after TCRdb re-called the PCR reads with MiXCR. The data show roughly 490,000 distinct CDR3 sequences, roughly an eighth seen once. This specimen consisted of PBMCs, mostly from graft donor cells, obtained 180 days after TCRalphabeta/CD19-depleted stem cell transplant. Source of these receptors: a female patient under 10 years old who had a stem cell transplant for aplastic anemia, so the T cells may come from the graft donor.

This clonotype has only a few counts. The chain recombines TRBV28 with TRBJ1-1, with TRBD1 matching 11 bases. V dropped 5 bases and J dropped 11; count of bases not matched to a gene: 10. The CDR3 totals 14 residues. The germline CDR1 and CDR2 sequences are MDHEN and SYDVKM. CDR3 nucleotide sequence: TGTGCCAGCAGTCATCCGGGGACAGGGGGTAGGGCTTTCTTT. Amino acids: CASSHPGTGGRAFF.

This clonotype is judged medium-sized (0.01 to 0.1%). The rearrangement links TRBV12-3 or TRBV12-4 to TRBJ2-1, with D possibly being TRBD2 (5 bases). V lost 6 bases and J 7 bases, leaving 19 bases between the germline ends. CDR3 length: 15 amino acids. CDR3 amino acids: CASSLQLGSSNEQFF. CDR3 nucleotides: TGTGCCAGCAGCCTCCAACTAGGAAGTTCGAATGAGCAGTTCTTC.

This clonotype was observed a few times. This chain links TRBV5-1 with TRBJ1-4, with a tentative D call TRBD1 (5 bases). Germline CDR1 reads SGHRS; CDR2 reads YFSETQ. This CDR3 has 15 amino acids. V shed 5 bases and J shed 8 bases, with 19 bases lying between them. The CDR3 DNA reads TGCGCCAGCAGAAGAAACCGCAGGGTGGGAGAAAAACTGTTTTTT. It specifies CASRRNRRVGEKLFF.

This clonotype was counted a few times. V gene TRBV11-3 combines with J gene TRBJ2-1; 7 bases fit TRBD1. V was pared by 0 bases and J by 2 bases, with 1 base of the junction left unmatched. Per the germline V gene, CDR1 is SGHNT and CDR2 is YENEEA. This CDR3 is built from 15 residues. The CDR3 nucleotides read TGTGCCAGCAGCTTAGAACAGGGGCCCTACAATGAGCAGTTCTTC. Translating it yields CASSLEQGPYNEQFF.

This rearrangement joins TRBV18 to TRBJ2-7, with D tentatively TRBD1 (6 bases). The CDR3 runs to 14 residues. CDR1 KGHSH and CDR2 LQKENI come from the germline V gene. The germline V and J ends were trimmed by 3 bases and 3 bases, with 12 bases remaining between them. CDR3 amino acids: CASSPGHPGYEQYV. In DNA, the CDR3 is TGTGCCAGCTCACCGGGACACCCAGGCTACGAGCAGTACGTC.

This clonotype has at least ten counts. The chain is built from TRBV4-2 and TRBJ2-7, with 7 nucleotides matching TRBD2. J gave up 2 bases and V 1 base, and 8 bases lay outside the gene matches. This CDR3 has 16 residues. Germline lookup yields CDR1 LGHNA and CDR2 YNFKEQ. The CDR3 DNA sequence: TGTGCCAGCAGCCAAGCTTCCAGCGGGATTGCCTACGAGCAGTACTTC. This gives the protein CASSQASSGIAYEQYF.

Concerning this clonotype: Sequence at one end of the junction differs from germline and may be a read error. V and J are TRBV5-1 and TRBJ2-5; unclear D gene. CDR1 is SGHRS and CDR2 is YFSETQ in the germline V gene. This CDR3 comprises 15 residues. The CDR3 reads CASSLDPGGVKTHYF. CDR3 nucleotide sequence: TGCGCCAGCAGCTTGGACCCAGGTGGGGTGAAGACCCATTACTTC.

This clonotype was counted a few times. The V call is TRBV28, the J call TRBJ1-5; 7 nucleotides line up with TRBD1. Per germline, CDR1 MDHEN and CDR2 SYDVKM. J gave up 7 bases and V 4 bases, and 7 bases lay outside the gene matches. This CDR3 comprises 14 residues. Written as DNA, the CDR3 is TGTGCCAGCAGTTCGTCGACAGGGAACCAGCCCCAGCATTTT. Its protein product is CASSSSTGNQPQHF.

The rearrangement joins TRBV3-1 to TRBJ2-3, with D hard to call. The CDR3 runs 14 residues. The germline gives CDR1 LGHDT, CDR2 YNNKEL (reference sequence). Trimming stripped 6 bases from V and 2 bases from J, with 12 bases between. The CDR3 DNA sequence: TGTGCCAGCAGTGTTGGTGAGAACACAGATACGCAGTATTTT. The encoded protein is CASSVGENTDTQYF.

V gene TRBV11-1 combines with J gene TRBJ1-1; TRBD1 aligns across 9 bases. Germline V gene lookup returns CDR1 SGHAT and CDR2 FQDESV (reference sequence). The CDR3 runs to 17 residues. Unmatched junction bases numbered 7, after V lost 1 base and J lost 1 base. For the CDR3, the DNA is TGTGCCAGCAGCTTAGAGTTACCGGACAGGGGGAACACTGAAGCTTTCTTT. Translated, it gives CASSLELPDRGNTEAFF.

This clonotype was counted a few times. The CDR3 sequence is CASSERRFTDTQYF. For the CDR3, the DNA is TGTGCCAGCAGTGAACGCCGGTTTACAGATACGCAGTATTTT. The genes are TRBV2 and TRBJ2-3; D not certain. Looked up from germline, CDR1 is SNHLY and CDR2 is FYNNEI. Trimming took off 2 bases at V and 3 bases at J, with 9 bases between the two ends. The CDR3 consists of 14 residues.

There are a few counts of this clonotype. V and J are TRBV28 and TRBJ1-1; maybe TRBD1 (5 bases). The CDR3 totals 15 residues. Per the germline V gene, CDR1 is MDHEN and CDR2 is SYDVKM. Trimming took 6 bases from V and 1 from J, leaving 15 bases between them. As DNA, the CDR3 is TGTGCCAGCAGCTCAGGGACGTCAGGGAACACTGAAGCTTTCTTT. Translated, it gives CASSSGTSGNTEAFF.

The chain is built from TRBV7-9 and TRBJ2-5, with 8 bases that match TRBD2. The V gene's germline CDR1 is SEHNR and CDR2 FQNEAQ (reference sequence). This CDR3 region has 14 residues. The V and J ends lost 5 bases and 1 base, in that order; junction bases with no gene match: 3. CDR3 sequence reads: CASSNGLAQETQYF. CDR3 nucleotides: TGTGCCAGCAGCAACGGACTAGCCCAAGAGACCCAGTACTTC.

A few counts support this clonotype. The chain joins TRBV6-5 to TRBJ2-6; TRBD2 is a possible D gene (5 bases). Germline CDR1 is MNHEY and CDR2 is SVGAGI. This CDR3 spans 16 amino acids. V shed 0 bases and J shed 3 bases, with 9 bases lying between them. The CDR3 region is CASSYSLGVGANVLTF. CDR3 nucleotide sequence: TGTGCCAGCAGTTACTCGCTGGGAGTTGGGGCCAACGTCCTGACTTTC.

The V and J genes are TRBV28 and TRBJ2-1; D gene uncertain. The CDR3 extends over 14 amino acids. V was clipped by 6 bases and J by 0 bases, with 9 bases between them. Germline V gene sequence: CDR1 MDHEN, CDR2 SYDVKM. The CDR3 here is CASRDGSSYNEQFF. For the CDR3, the DNA is TGTGCCAGCAGAGACGGCAGCTCCTACAATGAGCAGTTCTTC.

This chain links TRBV20-1 with TRBJ2-1; perhaps TRBD1 as D (5 bases). From germline, CDR1 is DFQATT and CDR2 SNEGSKA (reference sequence). The CDR3 runs 15 residues. V was shortened by 6 bases and J by 2 bases, with 17 bases between the two germline ends. CDR3 sequence (DNA): TGCAGTGCCCGAACGGCAGGGATCACCTACAATGAGCAGTTCTTC. As protein: CSARTAGITYNEQFF.

This clonotype has at least ten counts. The V call is TRBV15, the J call TRBJ2-4; D not certain. Trimming shortened V by 1 base and J by 15 bases, and 16 bases separated the two germline ends. Germline V lookup: CDR1 LNHNV, CDR2 YYDKDF (reference sequence). The CDR3 loop spans 13 amino acids. The CDR3 here is CATSRGIETRLYF. In DNA form, the CDR3 reads TGTGCCACCAGCAGAGGGATTGAGACTCGACTGTACTTC.

The chain combines TRBV5-1 with TRBJ2-3; the D gene is possibly TRBD2 (6 bases). The CDR3 is made up of 15 amino acids. In germline, CDR1 is SGHRS, CDR2 YFSETQ. Deletions cut 3 bases from V and 0 bases from J, with 11 bases between. The CDR3 loop is CASSWRETSTDTQYF. The CDR3 nucleotides are TGCGCCAGCAGCTGGAGGGAGACTAGCACAGATACGCAGTATTTT.

The CDR3 DNA reads TGTGCCAGCAGGCTAGCGGGAGTTGTCTACGAGCAGTACTTC. Residues: CASRLAGVVYEQYF. The V gene is TRBV28, the J gene TRBJ2-7; 10 positions match TRBD2. Per germline, CDR1 MDHEN and CDR2 SYDVKM. The V gene end was trimmed by 6 bases and the J gene end by 3 bases; junction bases not matched to a gene: 5. The CDR3 contains 14 residues.

This clonotype has ten or more counts. The gene calls are TRBV10-3 and TRBJ1-3, with a tentative D call TRBD1 (6 bases). From germline, CDR1 is ENHRY and CDR2 SYGVKD. The length of the CDR3 is 14 residues. With 11 bases removed from V and 0 bases from J, the gap between germline ends came to 14 bases. CDR3 in amino acids: CAANGQSSGNTIYF. CDR3 DNA sequence: TGTGCCGCGAATGGACAGTCCTCTGGAAACACCATATATTTT.

This clonotype came up a few times. The CDR3: CASLGTSGGWGNGEQFF. CDR3 nucleotide sequence: TGTGCCAGCCTCGGGACTAGCGGGGGGTGGGGCAATGGGGAGCAGTTCTTC. This chain joins TRBV12-3 or TRBV12-4 and TRBJ2-1; 15 bases line up with TRBD2. J lost 10 bases, V lost 8 bases, and 15 bases had no gene match. This CDR3 region has 17 residues.

This clonotype was seen a few times. The chain links TRBV30 to TRBJ1-2; 7 bases align to TRBD1. Trimming cost V 3 bases and J 5 bases; bases outside gene matches: 9. This CDR3 comprises 14 residues. Germline V gene sequence: CDR1 GTSNPN, CDR2 SVGIG (reference sequence). CDR3 residues: CAWSLQGGVYGYTF. As DNA, the CDR3 is TGTGCCTGGAGCCTTCAGGGGGGGGTTTATGGCTACACCTTC.

This clonotype was picked up many times. The CDR3 nucleotides read TGTGCCAGCAGCCAAAGCGGGAGCTCCTACAATGAGCAGTTCTTC. Its translation: CASSQSGSSYNEQFF. The V and J genes are TRBV3-1 and TRBJ2-1, with 8 bases aligning to TRBD2. Looked up from germline, CDR1 is LGHDT and CDR2 is YNNKEL (reference sequence). The CDR3 runs to 15 residues. J gave up 0 bases and V 2 bases, and 0 bases lay outside the gene matches.

This clonotype has more than one count but fewer than ten. The chain carries TRBV29-1 and TRBJ1-1, with D hard to call. Trimming stripped 0 bases from V and 0 bases from J, with 11 bases between. CDR1 is SQVTM, CDR2 ANQGSEA, per germline. This CDR3 is 15 amino acids long. The CDR3 reads CSVEDTATVNTEAFF. As DNA, the CDR3 is TGCAGCGTTGAAGATACGGCGACGGTGAACACTGAAGCTTTCTTT.

The genes are TRBV27 and TRBJ1-1, with D perhaps matching TRBD1 (6 bases). Trimming took 8 bases from V and 2 from J, leaving 21 bases between them. The CDR3 length is 16 residues. From germline, CDR1 is MNHEY and CDR2 SMNVEV (reference sequence). CDR3 in amino acids: CASGGGTGQINTEAFF. CDR3 in DNA: TGTGCCAGCGGGGGGGGGACTGGACAGATAAACACTGAAGCTTTCTTT.

There are a few counts of this clonotype. This chain links TRBV6-2 or TRBV6-3 with TRBJ2-1, with 12 bases aligning to TRBD2. Germline CDR1 is MNHEY and CDR2 is SVGEGT. Trimming took 7 bases from V and 8 from J; bases not matched to a gene: 9. The CDR3 loop spans 15 amino acids. The CDR3 DNA follows: TGTGCCAGCAAACTAGCGGGAGGAAGGTTACATGAGCAGTTCTTC. Protein product: CASKLAGGRLHEQFF.

This clonotype turned up a few times. Written as DNA, the CDR3 is TGTGCCACCTTCGCAGGGAAGAGGGACACTGAAGCTTTCTTT. Amino acids: CATFAGKRDTEAFF. This chain connects TRBV28 to TRBJ1-1; D is possibly TRBD1 (5 bases). Germline V lookup: CDR1 MDHEN, CDR2 SYDVKM. V lost 10 bases and J 3 bases, leaving 18 bases between the germline ends. The CDR3 has 14 amino acids.